Presented here are 8 T cell receptor beta chains from one specimen sequenced in a study of CD8+CD57+ T cells in acquired aplastic anemia. An expansion of CD8+CD57+ cells by flow cytometry had been shown in patients chosen for sequencing. CDR3 and TCR beta VDJ profiling relied on genomic DNA as the template. In TCRdb, the reads were re-called with MiXCR into one record per CDR3 protein. The data show about 150,000 distinct CDR3 sequences, roughly 54% seen once. Sequenced sample: sorted CD4+, CD8+, or CD8+CD57+ T cells (not recorded which) from PBMCs. These TCRs come from a human donor with aplastic anemia.

This clonotype appeared a few times. This chain connects TRBV7-8 to TRBJ2-5; no firm D call. V was clipped by 5 bases and J by 3 bases, with 4 bases between them. Looked up from germline, CDR1 is SGHVS and CDR2 is FQNEAQ. This CDR3 is built from 11 residues. The CDR3 here is CASSIKETQYF. CDR3 bases: TGTGCCAGCAGCATCAAAGAGACCCAGTACTTC.

The CDR3 nucleotides are TGTGCCAGTAGTCCCTCCCCGGGGGTTAATGAGCAGTTCTTC. It translates to CASSPSPGVNEQFF. The rearrangement joins TRBV19 to TRBJ2-1; maybe TRBD2 (6 bases). In germline, CDR1 is LNHDA, CDR2 SQIVND (reference sequence). The CDR3 contains 14 residues. V was clipped by 5 bases and J by 7 bases, with 15 bases between them. The variable domain in full, completed from reference TRBV19 and TRBJ2-1, reads DGGITQSPKYLFRKEGQNVTLSCEQNLNHDAMYWYRQDPGQGLRLIYYSQIVNDFQKGDIAEGYSVSREKKESFPLTVTSAQKNPTAFYLCASSPSPGVNEQFFGPGTRLTVL.

Many counts were recorded for this clonotype. The chain couples TRBV11-1 to TRBJ2-7; TRBD2 might be the D (7 bases). The V end was cut by 5 bases, the J end by 6 bases, with 23 bases between. The length of the CDR3 is 16 residues. CDR1 SGHAT and CDR2 FQDESV come from the germline V gene (reference sequence). CDR3 sequence reads: CASSPGPAGALFEQYF. The CDR3 nucleotides are TGTGCCAGCAGCCCCGGGCCCGCGGGGGCTCTCTTCGAGCAGTACTTC.

The chain has TRBV5-1 and TRBJ1-2, with D tentatively TRBD1 (5 bases). Trimming took off 0 bases at V and 6 bases at J, with 12 bases between the two ends. CDR3 size: 14 residues. Germline CDR1 and CDR2: SGHRS and YFSETQ. The chain's CDR3 is CASSLVGREDGYTF. The CDR3 nucleotides are TGCGCCAGCAGCTTGGTGGGCAGGGAGGATGGCTACACCTTC.

V is TRBV15 and J is TRBJ1-1; D is ambiguous. V lost 2 bases to trimming and J lost 6 bases, with 7 bases between them. The CDR3 runs 12 residues. Per the germline V gene, CDR1 is LNHNV and CDR2 is YYDKDF (reference sequence). The CDR3 reads CATSRSAPEAFF. CDR3 sequence (DNA): TGTGCCACCAGCAGAAGTGCACCTGAAGCTTTCTTT.

J is TRBJ2-7 and V is TRBV7-3; 10 bases agree with TRBD1. V lost 5 bases and J lost 5; bases outside the gene matches: 9. The CDR3 spans 15 residues. CDR1 SGHTA and CDR2 FQGTGA come from the germline V gene. The CDR3 sequence is CASSQIDRGRHEQYF. In nucleotides, the CDR3 is TGTGCCAGCAGCCAAATCGACAGGGGGCGACACGAGCAGTACTTC.

The chain combines TRBV7-2 with TRBJ2-7, with 11 bases identical to TRBD1. Germline CDR1 is SGHTA and CDR2 is FQGNSA. This CDR3 has 14 amino acids. The ends lost 9 bases at V and 6 bases at J; junction bases unmatched: 10. Here the CDR3 DNA reads TGTGCCAGTACCAGGACAGGGGGCAGTTTCGAGCAGTACTTC. Encoded protein: CASTRTGGSFEQYF.

The rearrangement links TRBV9 to TRBJ2-1, with D perhaps assigned TRBD1 or TRBD2 (6 bases each). Germline V gene sequence: CDR1 SGDLS, CDR2 YYNGEE. This CDR3 is 14 amino acids long. V lost 6 bases, J lost 6 bases, and 16 bases lay in between. As DNA, the CDR3 is TGTGCCAGCAACGGGCCGGGGGCAAGCAATGAGCAGTTCTTC. This sequence encodes CASNGPGASNEQFF.